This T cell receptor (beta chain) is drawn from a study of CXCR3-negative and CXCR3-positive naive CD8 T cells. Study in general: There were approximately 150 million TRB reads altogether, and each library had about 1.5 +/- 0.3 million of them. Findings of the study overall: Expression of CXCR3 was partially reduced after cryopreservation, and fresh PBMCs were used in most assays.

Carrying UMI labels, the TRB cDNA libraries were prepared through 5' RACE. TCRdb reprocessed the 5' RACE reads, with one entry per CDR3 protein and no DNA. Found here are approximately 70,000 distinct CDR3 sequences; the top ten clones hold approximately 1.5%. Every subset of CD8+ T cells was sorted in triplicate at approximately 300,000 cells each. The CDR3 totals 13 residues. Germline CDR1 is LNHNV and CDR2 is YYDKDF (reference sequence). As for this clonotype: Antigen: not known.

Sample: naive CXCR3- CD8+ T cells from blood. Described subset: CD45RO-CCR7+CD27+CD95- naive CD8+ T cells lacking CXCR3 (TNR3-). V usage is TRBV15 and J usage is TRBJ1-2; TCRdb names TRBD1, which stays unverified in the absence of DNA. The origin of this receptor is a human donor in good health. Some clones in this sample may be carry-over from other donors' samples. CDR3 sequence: CATSLTPVYGYTF.